This T cell receptor (beta chain) emerged from a study of blood T cell repertoires in COVID-19. Study information: The United States, Italy and Spain were the sources of the acute and convalescent COVID-19 samples. The cDNA or gDNA used as material had been derived from T cells, B-cell-depleted T cells, or PBMCs.

As originally analysed: Amplification of reference gene primers provided the estimated nucleated cell counts. Using immunoSEQ multiplex PCR, the repertoire was profiled, and TCRdb retains in-frame clones only, with some absent. For V, J and clone size, that table is used; D and trimming come from the DNA. The data show around 94,000 clones, with approximately 83% seen just once and around 6.5% held by the top ten. The germline CDR1 and CDR2 sequences are LNHDA and SQIVND (reference sequence). J gave up 2 bases and V 1 base, and 16 bases lay outside the gene matches. The CDR3 runs 19 residues. The V call is TRBV19, the J call TRBJ2-7; 8 bases agree with TRBD1. The sequence came from a man aged 60 to 69 with acute or convalescent COVID-19. Sequenced material: peripheral blood. Here the CDR3 DNA reads TGTGCCAGTAGTATAGGGTCAGGGGGACAGGCCAATCCCCCCTACGAGCAGTACTTC. Protein sequence: CASSIGSGGQANPPYEQYF.